The 20 T cell receptor beta chains presented below share a single source sample, sequenced in a study of T cell responses to AZD1222 COVID-19 vaccine. Sequenced by immunoSEQ multiplex PCR; TCRdb stores in-frame clones only, minus some. There are 100,000 to 150,000 clones in the sample; roughly 86% occur only once, and under 11% lies in the top ten. Sequenced material: peripheral blood, taken on day 0 of AZD1222 vaccination. Source of these receptors: an adult in good health.

The chain employs TRBV7-2 and TRBJ2-3; D perhaps matches TRBD1 (5 bases). The CDR3 is 16 residues long. The germline gives CDR1 SGHTA, CDR2 FQGNSA. Trimming took off 5 bases at V and 0 bases at J, with 15 bases between the two ends. CDR3 amino acids: CASSRGADRSTDTQYF. CDR3 bases: TGTGCCAGCAGCCGTGGGGCGGACCGAAGCACAGATACGCAGTATTTT.

V is TRBV27 and J is TRBJ2-1, with 10 bases that match TRBD2. V gave up 4 bases and J gave up 4 bases; unmatched junction bases: 4. The CDR3 length is 15 residues. The germline gives CDR1 MNHEY, CDR2 SMNVEV (reference sequence). The CDR3 DNA reads as TGTGCCAGCAGTTCCGGGACTAGCGTATACAATGAGCAGTTCTTC. Its translation is CASSSGTSVYNEQFF.

V is TRBV5-1 and J is TRBJ1-4; D is possibly TRBD1 (5 bases). In germline, CDR1 is SGHRS, CDR2 YFSETQ. This CDR3 comprises 15 residues. V gave up 3 bases and J gave up 4 bases, with 13 bases separating them. The CDR3, as DNA: TGCGCCAGCAGCTCTCTCGGGGGTCTTAATGAAAAACTGTTTTTT. This gives the protein CASSSLGGLNEKLFF. The full variable domain, rest sourced from reference TRBV5-1 and TRBJ1-4, is KAGVTQTPRYLIKTRGQQVTLSCSPISGHRSVSWYQQTPGQGLQFLFEYFSETQRNKGNFPGRFSGRQFSNSRSEMNVSTLELGDSALYLCASSSLGGLNEKLFFGSGTQLSVL.

The rearrangement uses TRBV19 and TRBJ1-4, with 10 bases identical to TRBD1. Losses at the gene ends were 6 bases for V and 10 bases for J; bases not matched to a gene: 8. The CDR3 length is 14 residues. Germline CDR1 and CDR2: LNHDA and SQIVND (reference sequence). The CDR3 sequence: CASSQRGQGGKLFF. Written as DNA, the CDR3 is TGTGCCAGTAGCCAAAGAGGACAGGGGGGAAAACTGTTTTTT.

This chain connects TRBV5-1 to TRBJ2-3, with 9 positions matching TRBD2. The J segment lost 1 base and the V segment lost 5 bases, leaving 8 bases of the junction unmatched. Per the germline V gene, CDR1 is SGHRS and CDR2 is YFSETQ. The CDR3 runs to 16 residues. CDR3: CASSTRLAAGTDTQYF. CDR3 bases: TGCGCCAGCAGTACAAGACTAGCGGCGGGCACAGATACGCAGTATTTT.

In this sample, this clone turned up once. V and J are TRBV5-6 and TRBJ2-3; unclear D gene. This CDR3 is 12 amino acids long. The germline gives CDR1 SGHDT, CDR2 YYEEEE. Trimming stripped 1 base from V and 7 bases from J, with 7 bases between. CDR3 amino acids: CASSLMAYTQYF. Written as DNA, the CDR3 is TGTGCCAGCAGCTTGATGGCATATACGCAGTATTTT.

Concerning this clone: Germline is not matched at one junction end, which may reflect a read error. The chain combines TRBV27 with TRBJ2-7; 9 bases are shared with TRBD1. CDR1 is MNHEY, CDR2 SMNVEV, per germline (reference sequence). The CDR3 is 15 residues long. The DNA for the CDR3 is TGTGCCAGCACTTTACGCGGACAGGGGAGGTACGAGCAGTACTTC. This codes for CASTLRGQGRYEQYF.

This clone was seen only a few times. This sequence joins TRBV19 and TRBJ1-2, with D uncertain. The CDR3 is made up of 16 amino acids. Germline V CDR1 and CDR2: LNHDA, SQIVND (reference sequence). V was shortened by 4 bases and J by 3 bases, with 18 bases between the two germline ends. The CDR3 sequence: CASSTQRNSLYYGYTF. DNA for the CDR3: TGTGCCAGTAGTACCCAGCGAAACAGCTTATACTATGGCTACACCTTC.

The chain carries TRBV5-6 and TRBJ2-7, with D unclear. The V end was cut by 2 bases, the J end by 2 bases, with 5 bases between. Germline CDR1 SGHDT, CDR2 YYEEEE. This CDR3 spans 12 amino acids. The CDR3 sequence is CASSFQTYEQYF. CDR3 DNA sequence: TGTGCCAGCAGCTTTCAGACCTACGAGCAGTACTTC.

The rearrangement links TRBV5-4 to TRBJ1-1; the D gene is possibly TRBD1 (6 bases). CDR3 length: 14 residues. V lost 4 bases and J lost 0, with 10 bases in between. Germline CDR1 SGHNT, CDR2 YYREEE (reference sequence). CDR3 sequence (DNA): TGTGCCAGCAGCATGGACAGATTGAACACTGAAGCTTTCTTT. Translated: CASSMDRLNTEAFF.

The chain is built from TRBV2 and TRBJ1-1; no firm D call. The CDR3 has 13 residues. The V gene's germline CDR1 is SNHLY and CDR2 FYNNEI. V lost 5 bases and J lost 4, with 11 bases in between. The CDR3 reads CASSSYEGTEAFF. CDR3 DNA: TGTGCCAGCAGTTCTTACGAGGGCACTGAAGCTTTCTTT.

The V gene is TRBV4-3, the J gene TRBJ2-5; 11 nucleotides agree with TRBD1. Germline V gene sequence: CDR1 LGHNA, CDR2 YSLEER. The CDR3 has 16 residues. J was trimmed by 4 bases and V by 1 base; bases with no gene match: 5. CDR3 nucleotides: TGCGCCAGCAGCCAAGTTGGGACAGGGGGGCTAGAGACCCAGTACTTC. Translating it yields CASSQVGTGGLETQYF.

V is TRBV3-1 (or the pseudogene TRBV3-2) and J is TRBJ1-1; tentative D call: TRBD1 (5 bases). Germline loops: CDR1 LGHDT, CDR2 YNNKEL (reference sequence). The CDR3 extends over 15 amino acids. V dropped 5 bases and J dropped 1 base, with 14 bases sitting between them. The CDR3 loop reads CASSFRGRGNTEAFF. The CDR3 bases are TGTGCCAGCAGCTTCCGGGGGAGGGGGAACACTGAAGCTTTCTTT.

The chain links TRBV6-5 to TRBJ2-3; TRBD2 matches 13 bases. CDR1 is MNHEY and CDR2 is SVGAGI in the germline V gene. The CDR3 covers 16 residues. V trimming: 2 bases; J trimming: 3 bases; junction bases outside the gene matches: 2. CDR3 region: CASSYQGLAGTDTQYF. The CDR3 nucleotides are TGTGCCAGCAGTTACCAGGGACTAGCGGGAACAGATACGCAGTATTTT.

The rearrangement links TRBV5-3 to TRBJ1-1; D is unresolved. TRBV5-3 carries the ORF label, with uncertain function. Deletions cut 0 bases from V and 8 bases from J, with 8 bases between. CDR3 length: 12 residues. CDR3 amino acids: CARSLEGPEAFF. The DNA of the CDR3 is TGTGCCAGAAGCTTGGAGGGCCCCGAAGCTTTCTTT.

The gene calls are TRBV7-2 and TRBJ1-2; the D gene is possibly TRBD1 (5 bases). The V and J ends lost 5 bases and 6 bases respectively, with 13 bases between them. Germline V gives CDR1 SGHTA, CDR2 FQGNSA. There are 13 residues in the CDR3. CDR3: CASSPIGTNGYTF. For the CDR3, the DNA is TGTGCCAGCAGCCCGATAGGGACGAATGGCTACACCTTC.

The chain couples TRBV7-9 to TRBJ2-7; D might be TRBD1 (5 bases). Trimming shortened V by 8 bases and J by 3 bases, and 20 bases separated the two germline ends. Germline loops: CDR1 SEHNR, CDR2 FQNEAQ (reference sequence). The CDR3 has 15 residues. The CDR3 nucleotides are TGTGCCAGCCTGAGAGACAGTGGAACGTTCTACGAGCAGTACTTC. It is translated as CASLRDSGTFYEQYF. The complete variable domain, with remaining parts taken from reference TRBV7-9 and TRBJ2-7, reads DTGVSQNPRHKITKRGQNVTFRCDPISEHNRLYWYRQTLGQGPEFLTYFQNEAQLEKSRLLSDRFSAERPKGSFSTLEIQRTEQGDSAMYLCASLRDSGTFYEQYFGPGTRLTVT.

The CDR3 DNA follows: TGTGCCAGCAGCCAACGCTCTACTGGAAACACCATATATTTT. Amino acids: CASSQRSTGNTIYF. The gene calls are TRBV3-1 (or the pseudogene TRBV3-2) and TRBJ1-3; D is ambiguous. The V gene lost 2 bases and the J gene lost 2 bases, with 7 bases spanning the gap. The germline gives CDR1 LGHDT, CDR2 YNNKEL (reference sequence). The CDR3 sequence is 14 residues long.

The rearrangement links TRBV2 to TRBJ1-5; D remains ambiguous. Trimming took off 1 base at V and 4 bases at J, with 8 bases between the two ends. The germline V gene has CDR1 SNHLY and CDR2 FYNNEI. This CDR3 has 14 amino acids. The CDR3 DNA reads as TGTGCCAGCAGTGAAGAGGCGGTGAATCAGCCCCAGCATTTT. Encoded protein: CASSEEAVNQPQHF. The whole variable domain, remainder taken from reference TRBV2 and TRBJ1-5, is EPEVTQTPSHQVTQMGQEVILRCVPISNHLYFYWYRQILGQKVEFLVSFYNNEISEKSEIFDDQFSVERPDGSNFTLKIRSTKLEDSAMYFCASSEEAVNQPQHFGDGTRLSIL.

In nucleotides, the CDR3 is TGTGCCAGCAGTGACACTCGGGACACTGAAGCTTTCTTT. Residues: CASSDTRDTEAFF. The chain couples TRBV6-1 to TRBJ1-1; D not certain. The CDR3 sequence is 13 residues long. Per the germline V gene, CDR1 is MNHNS and CDR2 is SASEGT. V lost 3 bases and J lost 3, with 8 bases in between.